Listed below are T cell receptor beta chains from one sample, sequenced in a study of response to subunit inactivated influenza vaccine. One entry per CDR3 protein results from TCRdb running MiXCR on the RT-PCR reads. The sample yields almost 600,000 distinct CDR3 sequences, 14% seen once. Sample: PBMCs from blood, taken approximately 13 days after vaccination. These receptors all stem from a man aged 50 to 60 who received an inactivated influenza vaccine. Each CDR3 is given without its conserved first and last residue. Each record gives: J gene, clone size, V gene, CDR3 protein. Clone size is not always given. Where it is, it says once, few, many or a class for expanded clones.

J gene: TRBJ2-4; clone size: few; V gene: TRBV27; CDR3 protein: ASSPFGTSDENIQY
J gene: TRBJ2-5; clone size: .; V gene: TRBV6-2/TRBV6-3; CDR3 protein: ASRNLGQGAFGTQY
J gene: TRBJ2-5; clone size: .; V gene: TRBV11-2; CDR3 protein: ASSPALAGGPLRQETQY
J gene: TRBJ2-1; clone size: .; V gene: TRBV24-1; CDR3 protein: ATSDPLPSTGRSYNEQF
J gene: TRBJ2-7; clone size: many; V gene: TRBV9; CDR3 protein: ASSVTGAPRGEQY
J gene: TRBJ2-1; clone size: many; V gene: TRBV24-1; CDR3 protein: ATSGTGGGEQF
J gene: TRBJ1-5; clone size: few; V gene: TRBV12-3/TRBV12-4; CDR3 protein: ASRIEYNQPQH
J gene: TRBJ2-1; clone size: few; V gene: TRBV6-5; CDR3 protein: ASSSDSWGYNEQF
J gene: TRBJ1-4; clone size: .; V gene: TRBV6-1; CDR3 protein: ASSQDRVGNEKLF
J gene: TRBJ2-3; clone size: .; V gene: TRBV5-6; CDR3 protein: ASSSPGTYTDTQY
J gene: TRBJ2-7; clone size: few; V gene: TRBV4-3; CDR3 protein: ASSRTLEGYEQY
J gene: TRBJ2-1; clone size: many; V gene: TRBV12-3/TRBV12-4; CDR3 protein: ASSSGQVSYNEQF
J gene: TRBJ2-4; clone size: few; V gene: TRBV20-1; CDR3 protein: SARAQGGGGINIQY
J gene: TRBJ1-6; clone size: .; V gene: TRBV25-1; CDR3 protein: ASSVRANNSPLH
J gene: TRBJ1-3; clone size: many; V gene: TRBV7-8; CDR3 protein: ASSPRGGQNTIY
J gene: TRBJ2-3; clone size: few; V gene: TRBV7-2; CDR3 protein: ASSSGGATDTQY
J gene: TRBJ2-1; clone size: few; V gene: TRBV24-1; CDR3 protein: ATSGQYEQF
J gene: TRBJ2-5; clone size: few; V gene: TRBV20-1; CDR3 protein: SASSGDTIQETQY
J gene: TRBJ2-1; clone size: many; V gene: TRBV5-1; CDR3 protein: ASSPGNHNEQF
J gene: TRBJ1-1; clone size: few; V gene: TRBV9; CDR3 protein: ASSGRTGPLFPC
J gene: TRBJ2-1; clone size: few; V gene: TRBV4-3; CDR3 protein: ASSQGISGRYEQF
J gene: TRBJ2-5; clone size: few; V gene: TRBV12-3/TRBV12-4; CDR3 protein: ASSTTGGWQETQY
J gene: TRBJ2-3; clone size: .; V gene: TRBV6-2/TRBV6-3; CDR3 protein: ASSYSRGELSDTQY
J gene: TRBJ2-1; clone size: few; V gene: TRBV7-6; CDR3 protein: ASSLRTSPPDDEQF
J gene: TRBJ2-5; clone size: .; V gene: TRBV7-9; CDR3 protein: ASSSLPSPETQY
J gene: TRBJ2-5; clone size: few; V gene: TRBV20-1; CDR3 protein: SATRETQY
J gene: TRBJ2-7; clone size: few; V gene: TRBV7-9; CDR3 protein: ASSSGRRGSFSEQY
J gene: TRBJ2-7; clone size: .; V gene: TRBV6-2/TRBV6-3; CDR3 protein: ASSYTTRQINYEQY
J gene: TRBJ2-1; clone size: .; V gene: TRBV6-5; CDR3 protein: ASSYSQGSYNEQF
J gene: TRBJ2-1; clone size: .; V gene: TRBV29-1; CDR3 protein: SGSGSSYNEQF
J gene: TRBJ2-3; clone size: .; V gene: TRBV9; CDR3 protein: AAARGSTDTQY
J gene: TRBJ2-2; clone size: .; V gene: TRBV10-3; CDR3 protein: AISTSENTGELF
J gene: TRBJ2-2; clone size: .; V gene: TRBV5-1; CDR3 protein: ASSSQTPNTGELF
J gene: TRBJ1-2; clone size: .; V gene: TRBV6-5; CDR3 protein: ASSSGQLYGYT
J gene: TRBJ1-5; clone size: .; V gene: TRBV18; CDR3 protein: ASSATGSNQPQH
J gene: TRBJ2-1; clone size: few; V gene: TRBV7-2; CDR3 protein: ASSLGGRAHNEQF
J gene: TRBJ1-4; clone size: .; V gene: TRBV7-2; CDR3 protein: ASSPGLSFEKLF
J gene: TRBJ1-2; clone size: many; V gene: TRBV7-9; CDR3 protein: ASSPSGGLPNYGYT
J gene: TRBJ2-7; clone size: .; V gene: TRBV6-2/TRBV6-3; CDR3 protein: ASVTFTASRYEQY
J gene: TRBJ1-1; clone size: few; V gene: TRBV6-5; CDR3 protein: ASSFGHRNTEAF
J gene: TRBJ2-7; clone size: few; V gene: TRBV5-1; CDR3 protein: ASSNPSGDGYEQY
J gene: TRBJ2-4; clone size: .; V gene: TRBV13; CDR3 protein: ASSSGPNIQY
J gene: TRBJ2-2; clone size: .; V gene: TRBV20-1; CDR3 protein: SAVYQNTGELF
J gene: TRBJ2-7; clone size: many; V gene: TRBV12-3/TRBV12-4; CDR3 protein: ASGTGEYEQY
J gene: TRBJ2-3; clone size: many; V gene: TRBV2; CDR3 protein: ASSDLLEDGDTQY
J gene: TRBJ1-1; clone size: few; V gene: TRBV27; CDR3 protein: ASALAGGNTEAF
J gene: TRBJ1-6; clone size: .; V gene: TRBV7-9; CDR3 protein: ASSPTGASPLH
J gene: TRBJ1-2; clone size: .; V gene: TRBV20-1; CDR3 protein: SARDPDSRFAANYGYT
J gene: TRBJ2-7; clone size: many; V gene: TRBV7-8; CDR3 protein: ASSLGDAAEQY